The 21 T cell receptor beta chains presented below share a single source sample, sequenced in a study of CD8 T cells in ankylosing spondylitis. TCRdb analysed the 5' RACE reads with MiXCR anew, one entry per CDR3 protein. Of around 39,000 distinct CDR3 sequences listed, about an eighth are singletons. Sequencing was carried out using synovial fluid, either unsorted or a sorted T cell fraction (not recorded which). These receptors were taken from a male donor with ankylosing spondylitis.

V and J are TRBV20-1 and TRBJ1-4; 7 nucleotides agree with TRBD1. Germline assignment: CDR1 DFQATT and CDR2 SNEGSKA (reference sequence). The CDR3 has 13 amino acids. Losses at the gene ends were 0 bases for V and 8 bases for J; bases not matched to a gene: 3. The CDR3 is CSARETGTEKLFF. The CDR3 DNA reads TGCAGTGCTAGAGAGACAGGGACGGAAAAACTGTTTTTT.

The V and J genes are TRBV4-2 and TRBJ1-1; a possible D gene is TRBD1 (5 bases). The CDR3 contains 16 residues. Trimming left V 1 base short and J 4 bases short, with 16 bases between. CDR1 is LGHNA, CDR2 YNFKEQ, per germline. CDR3 region: CASSQVFRGGSTEAFF. As DNA, the CDR3 is TGTGCCAGCAGCCAAGTCTTTCGGGGGGGAAGCACTGAAGCTTTCTTT.

The chain joins TRBV6-1 to TRBJ2-7, with D perhaps TRBD1 (6 bases). Germline V gives CDR1 MNHNS, CDR2 SASEGT. V lost 7 bases and J lost 0, with 16 bases in between. The CDR3 length is 15 residues. In DNA form, the CDR3 reads TGTGCCAGCACCATGGGACACCTAACCTCCTACGAGCAGTACTTC. Encoded protein: CASTMGHLTSYEQYF.

This clonotype was picked up many times. This chain uses TRBV6-5 with TRBJ2-3; TRBD1 agrees at 8 bases. Trimming removed 2 bases from V and 2 bases from J; junction bases left unmatched: 9. This CDR3 region has 17 residues. Germline CDR1 is MNHEY and CDR2 is SVGAGI. The CDR3 sequence is CASSYEGRGPPTDTQYF. The CDR3 region has the DNA TGTGCCAGCAGTTACGAGGGCAGGGGGCCCCCCACAGATACGCAGTATTTT.

The chain recombines TRBV18 with TRBJ2-5; no reliable D call. Germline V gene lookup returns CDR1 KGHSH and CDR2 LQKENI. Between the trimmed V and J ends, which lost 1 base and 2 bases, there was a span of 11 bases. The CDR3 has 15 amino acids. The CDR3 protein is CASSPRRVIQETQYF. In DNA form, the CDR3 reads TGTGCCAGCTCACCACGTCGGGTAATACAAGAGACCCAGTACTTC.

The chain employs TRBV7-8 and TRBJ2-7; TRBD1 matches at 8 bases. V lost 1 base to trimming and J lost 3 bases; unmatched junction nucleotides: 5. This CDR3 region has 15 residues. Germline-derived CDR1 and CDR2 are SGHVS and FQNEAQ. For the CDR3, the DNA is TGTGCCAGCAGCTTAGATAGAGGACAGGGCTACGAGCAGTACTTC. Amino acid sequence: CASSLDRGQGYEQYF.

The chain has TRBV5-1 and TRBJ2-1, with 8 bases matching TRBD1. Germline CDR1 reads SGHRS; CDR2 reads YFSETQ. The V and J ends lost 0 bases and 9 bases, in that order; junction bases with no gene match: 11. The CDR3 consists of 16 residues. The DNA of the CDR3 is TGCGCCAGCAGCTTGGCCTTCGGACAGGGTTGGATTGAGCAGTTCTTC. Encoded protein: CASSLAFGQGWIEQFF.

At least ten counts were recorded for this clonotype. The chain combines TRBV29-1 with TRBJ2-1, with 9 bases fitting TRBD2. The CDR3 has 14 residues. The V and J ends lost 2 bases and 4 bases, in that order; junction bases with no gene match: 3. Germline CDR1 and CDR2: SQVTM and ANQGSEA. The CDR3: CSVERREGYNEQFF. In DNA, the CDR3 is TGCAGCGTTGAACGGCGGGAGGGGTACAATGAGCAGTTCTTC.

This clonotype was seen at least ten times. The chain employs TRBV29-1 and TRBJ2-5; 10 nucleotides align to TRBD1. The CDR3 has 15 residues. Unmatched junction bases numbered 16, after V lost 6 bases and J lost 9 bases. Germline V gene lookup returns CDR1 SQVTM and CDR2 ANQGSEA. The CDR3 nucleotides read TGCAGCGTCACGGGCGTCCGGGACAGGGGAGTAGCCCAGTACTTC. It specifies CSVTGVRDRGVAQYF. Drawing the rest from reference TRBV29-1 and TRBJ2-5, the complete variable domain is SAVISQKPSRDICQRGTSLTIQCQVDSQVTMMFWYRQQPGQSLTLIATANQGSEATYESGFVIDKFPISRPNLTFSTLTVSNMSPEDSSIYLCSVTGVRDRGVAQYFGPGTRLLVL.

A few counts support this clonotype. The gene calls are TRBV11-1 and TRBJ2-7, with 8 bases fitting TRBD2. Germline trimming cut 4 bases from V and 0 bases from J; bases unmatched to any gene: 17. Germline V gene data show CDR1 as SGHAT and CDR2 as FQDESV (reference sequence). This CDR3 has 19 residues. CDR3 in amino acids: CASSSRTRSSGRYSYEQYF. In DNA form, the CDR3 reads TGTGCCAGCAGCTCGCGGACCCGGTCTAGCGGGCGATACTCCTACGAGCAGTACTTC.

In this sample, this clonotype turned up a few times. The chain links TRBV4-1 to TRBJ1-4; D remains ambiguous. The germline V gene has CDR1 MGHRA and CDR2 YSYEKL. Between the trimmed V and J ends, which lost 0 bases and 4 bases, there was a span of 0 bases. The CDR3 contains 12 residues. DNA for the CDR3: TGCGCCAGCAGCCAAGATAATGAAAAACTGTTTTTT. Encoded protein: CASSQDNEKLFF.

The sample holds many counts of this clonotype. An end of the junction differs from the germline gene, which may be a read error. The chain has TRBV27 and TRBJ2-7, with no clear D. CDR3 length: 12 amino acids. CDR1 and CDR2 from the germline V gene are MNHEY and SMNVEV (reference sequence). CDR3 sequence reads: CASSFIGRTPDF. The CDR3 coding sequence is TGTGCCAGCAGTTTTATCGGCAGAACCCCAGACTTC.

The genes are TRBV5-6 and TRBJ1-5; D perhaps matches TRBD1 (6 bases). The CDR3 covers 14 residues. Trimming took off 0 bases at V and 7 bases at J, with 11 bases between the two ends. Germline V CDR1 and CDR2: SGHDT, YYEEEE. For the CDR3, the DNA is TGTGCCAGCAGCTTGGGGGGGGCGGACCAGCCCCAGCATTTT. Its translation: CASSLGGADQPQHF.

This clonotype has ten or more counts. The V call is TRBV6-1, the J call TRBJ1-2; 7 bases line up with TRBD1. Trimming took 7 bases from V and 4 from J; bases not matched to a gene: 6. The CDR3 extends over 13 amino acids. From germline, CDR1 is MNHNS and CDR2 SASEGT. CDR3 in DNA: TGTGCCAGCAACCCGACAGGGATCTATGGCTACACCTTC. It specifies CASNPTGIYGYTF.

V is TRBV20-1 and J is TRBJ1-4; D gene unclear. The germline V gene has CDR1 DFQATT and CDR2 SNEGSKA (reference sequence). CDR3 length: 15 amino acids. V lost 1 base and J lost 7, with 16 bases in between. CDR3 DNA: TGCAGTGCTAGAGTAATAAGCACCGAGCTTGAAAAACTGTTTTTT. It yields the protein CSARVISTELEKLFF.

The chain combines TRBV7-9 with TRBJ2-7; TRBD1 aligns across 10 bases. The CDR3 has 15 residues. From germline, CDR1 is SEHNR and CDR2 FQNEAQ (reference sequence). Trimming removed 7 bases from V and 7 bases from J; junction bases left unmatched: 13. The CDR3 DNA reads as TGTGCCAGCACCGATTCCGGGACAGGGGACAGAGAGCAGTACTTC. This encodes CASTDSGTGDREQYF.

This clonotype turned up a few times. V is TRBV19 and J is TRBJ2-1, with 8 bases fitting TRBD2. CDR3 length equals 14 residues. CDR1 LNHDA and CDR2 SQIVND come from the germline V gene (reference sequence). Trimming at V came to 1 base and at J to 15 bases, leaving 11 bases not matched to a gene. CDR3 region: CASSIASGSLYRFF. The DNA of the CDR3 is TGTGCCAGTAGTATAGCCAGCGGGAGTCTTTATCGGTTCTTC.

This clonotype was counted a few times. The chain has TRBV5-5 and TRBJ1-1; no definite D call. The CDR3 loop spans 15 amino acids. Deletions cut 0 bases from V and 1 base from J, with 10 bases between. The germline V gene has CDR1 SGHKS and CDR2 YYEKEE (reference sequence). This CDR3 is CASSLVSGQNTEAFF. CDR3 sequence (DNA): TGTGCCAGCAGCTTGGTGTCGGGTCAGAACACTGAAGCTTTCTTT.

In this sample, this clonotype turned up many times. V gene TRBV14 combines with J gene TRBJ2-7; no definite D call. Per the germline V gene, CDR1 is SGHDN and CDR2 is FVKESK. The CDR3 consists of 13 residues. With 0 bases removed from V and 4 bases from J, the gap between germline ends came to 7 bases. The CDR3 region is CASSQDRRYEQYF. In nucleotides, the CDR3 is TGTGCCAGCAGCCAAGATAGAAGGTACGAGCAGTACTTC.

This clonotype was detected only a few times. The V gene is TRBV28, the J gene TRBJ2-4; a weak D match, TRBD2 (6 bases). The length of the CDR3 is 15 residues. From germline, CDR1 is MDHEN and CDR2 SYDVKM. Trimming pared 3 bases from V and 3 bases from J, leaving 12 bases between. The CDR3 nucleotides read TGTGCCAGCAGTTTTTGGCGGGACGGCAAAAACATTCAGTACTTC. Encoded protein: CASSFWRDGKNIQYF.

In this sample, this clonotype turned up a few times. The chain recombines TRBV20-1 with TRBJ2-7; D remains ambiguous. With 0 bases removed from V and 1 base from J, the gap between germline ends came to 13 bases. The germline V gene encodes CDR1 DFQATT and CDR2 SNEGSKA (reference sequence). The CDR3 has 15 residues. The chain's CDR3 is CSARDVRGPSYEQYF. The CDR3 DNA is TGCAGTGCTAGAGATGTCAGAGGCCCATCCTACGAGCAGTACTTC.